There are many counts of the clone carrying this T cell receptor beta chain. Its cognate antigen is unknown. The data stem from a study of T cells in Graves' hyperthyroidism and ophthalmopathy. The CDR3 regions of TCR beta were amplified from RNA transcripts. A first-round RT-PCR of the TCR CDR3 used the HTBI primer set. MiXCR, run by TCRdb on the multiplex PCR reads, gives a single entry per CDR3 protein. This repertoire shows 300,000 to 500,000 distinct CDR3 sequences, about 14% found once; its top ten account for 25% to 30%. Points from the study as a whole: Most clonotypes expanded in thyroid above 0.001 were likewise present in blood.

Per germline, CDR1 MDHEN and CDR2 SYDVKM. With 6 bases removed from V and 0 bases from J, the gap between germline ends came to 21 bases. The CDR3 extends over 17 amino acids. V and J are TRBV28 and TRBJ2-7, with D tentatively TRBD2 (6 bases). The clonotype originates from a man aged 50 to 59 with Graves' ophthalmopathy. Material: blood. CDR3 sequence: CASSVRSRGLVSYEQYF. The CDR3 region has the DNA TGTGCCAGCAGCGTTCGGTCGCGGGGATTAGTCTCCTACGAGCAGTACTTC.